The 14 T cell receptor beta chains listed next were all sequenced from one sample in a study of blood T cell repertoires in COVID-19. Clones were read by immunoSEQ multiplex PCR, and TCRdb kept only the in-frame ones, dropping some. The data contain hundreds of thousands of clones, around 90% of them seen just once; the ten biggest clones take up 3%. Sequenced: peripheral blood. The receptors were gathered from a woman aged 25 to 39 with COVID-19, enrolled during active disease.

This chain links TRBV5-4 with TRBJ2-5; tentatively, D is TRBD1 (6 bases). The CDR3 contains 15 residues. V lost 2 bases and J lost 2, with 13 bases in between. CDR1 is SGHNT and CDR2 is YYREEE in the germline V gene (reference sequence). Written as DNA, the CDR3 is TGTGCCAGCAGCTTTGGGACACCGATTCAAGAGACCCAGTACTTC. Protein: CASSFGTPIQETQYF.

This clone showed up just a few times. The V gene is TRBV4-3, the J gene TRBJ1-4, with no clear D. The V gene lost 0 bases and the J gene lost 3 bases, with 14 bases spanning the gap. Looked up from germline, CDR1 is LGHNA and CDR2 is YSLEER. The CDR3 has 17 amino acids. The CDR3 spells CASSQDGPLGANEKLFF. Written as DNA, the CDR3 is TGCGCCAGCAGCCAAGATGGGCCCCTGGGAGCTAATGAAAAACTGTTTTTT.

The gene calls are TRBV19 and TRBJ1-5, with TRBD1 identical over 7 bases. Germline V gene sequence: CDR1 LNHDA, CDR2 SQIVND (reference sequence). The CDR3 contains 16 residues. Losses at the gene ends were 3 bases for V and 2 bases for J; bases not matched to a gene: 7. This CDR3 is CASSILGQSGNQPQHF. CDR3 coding DNA: TGTGCCAGTAGTATCCTGGGACAGTCTGGCAATCAGCCCCAGCATTTT.

The chain joins TRBV6-6 to TRBJ1-2; the D is unclear. Trimming took off 7 bases at V and 7 bases at J, with 19 bases between the two ends. CDR3 length equals 14 residues. Germline V gene sequence: CDR1 MNHNY, CDR2 SVGAGI (reference sequence). The CDR3 DNA is TGTGCCAGCAAAGAGAGGGAGTCGCGGGTTGGCTACACCTTC. Its translation: CASKERESRVGYTF.

The chain joins TRBV5-5 to TRBJ1-2; 7 nucleotides line up with TRBD1. Germline CDR1 and CDR2: SGHKS and YYEKEE (reference sequence). J lost 6 bases, V lost 0 bases, and 8 bases had no gene match. The CDR3 length is 15 residues. The CDR3 coding sequence is TGTGCCAGCAGCTTGGATGGAGAGGGGGCGAATGGCTACACCTTC. Translation gives CASSLDGEGANGYTF. Together with reference TRBV5-5 and TRBJ1-2, the CDR3 gives the full variable domain: DAGVTQSPTHLIKTRGQQVTLRCSPISGHKSVSWYQQVLGQGPQFIFQYYEKEERGRGNFPDRFSARQFPNYSSELNVNALLLGDSALYLCASSLDGEGANGYTFGSGTRLTVV.

The gene calls are TRBV6-5 and TRBJ1-2; D gene uncertain. V lost 4 bases and J 2 bases, leaving 17 bases between the germline ends. The CDR3 spans 16 residues. The V gene's germline CDR1 is MNHEY and CDR2 SVGAGI. The CDR3 spells CASSFSSLSGNYGYTF. The CDR3 DNA reads TGTGCCAGCAGTTTTTCCTCCCTGAGCGGAAACTATGGCTACACCTTC.

The rearrangement joins TRBV6-2 or TRBV6-3 to TRBJ2-3; no clear D. CDR1 is MNHEY, CDR2 SVGEGT, per germline. The CDR3 runs to 12 residues. Trimming pared 1 base from V and 7 bases from J, leaving 6 bases between. The chain's CDR3 is CASSYYPYTQYF. In DNA form, the CDR3 reads TGTGCCAGCAGTTACTATCCCTATACGCAGTATTTT.

As to this clone: Other nucleotide sequences in the sample specify the same CDR3. V usage is TRBV11-2 and J usage is TRBJ1-1, with D perhaps matching TRBD1 (5 bases). The CDR3 consists of 14 residues. Germline CDR1 reads SGHAT; CDR2 reads FQNNGV. The V end lost 5 bases, the J end lost 0 bases, and 10 bases lay between the germline ends. The CDR3 protein is CASSQDRLNTEAFF. The CDR3 coding sequence is TGTGCCAGCAGCCAAGACAGATTGAACACTGAAGCTTTCTTT.

This rearrangement joins TRBV18 to TRBJ2-3; 9 bases align to TRBD1. The germline V gene encodes CDR1 KGHSH and CDR2 LQKENI. With V trimmed by 0 bases and J by 9 bases, 10 bases remained unmatched. The CDR3 runs 16 residues. CDR3 nucleotides: TGTGCCAGCTCACCACCCGGACAGGGGTTGCAGGGGACGCAGTATTTT. Residues: CASSPPGQGLQGTQYF. The full variable domain, in which reference TRBV18 and TRBJ2-3 provide the parts outside the CDR3, is NAGVMQNPRHLVRRRGQEARLRCSPMKGHSHVYWYRQLPEEGLKFMVYLQKENIIDESGMPKERFSAEFPKEGPSILRIQQVVRGDSAAYFCASSPPGQGLQGTQYFGPGTRLTVL.

The chain employs TRBV4-3 and TRBJ2-1; 10 positions match TRBD2. This CDR3 contains 18 residues. The V segment lost 0 bases and the J segment 3 bases; nucleotides outside the gene matches: 8. Germline-derived CDR1 and CDR2 are LGHNA and YSLEER. The CDR3 region is CASSQDASGRGNYNEQFF. In DNA, the CDR3 is TGCGCCAGCAGCCAAGATGCCAGCGGGAGGGGTAACTACAATGAGCAGTTCTTC.

The V call is TRBV19, the J call TRBJ1-5; 10 bases fit TRBD1. The germline CDR1 and CDR2 sequences are LNHDA and SQIVND (reference sequence). CDR3 length: 16 residues. V shed 3 bases and J 1 base; nucleotides not matched to a gene: 3. CDR3 DNA: TGTGCCAGTAGTATTCAGGGACAGGGGAGCAATCAGCCCCAGCATTTT. Translation: CASSIQGQGSNQPQHF.

The chain recombines TRBV4-3 with TRBJ1-3; unclear D gene. The V gene lost 0 bases and the J gene lost 0 bases, with 12 bases spanning the gap. This CDR3 region has 17 residues. Looked up from germline, CDR1 is LGHNA and CDR2 is YSLEER. The CDR3 region is CASSQDTTNYSGNTIYF. CDR3 in DNA: TGCGCCAGCAGCCAAGATACCACTAACTACTCTGGAAACACCATATATTTT.

Turning to this clone: The sample contains more than one DNA sequence encoding this CDR3. This rearrangement joins TRBV24-1 to TRBJ2-3, with 7 bases aligning to TRBD2. This CDR3 is 12 amino acids long. With V trimmed by 4 bases and J by 6 bases, 0 bases remained unmatched. CDR1 KGHDR and CDR2 SFDVKD come from the germline V gene. This CDR3 is CATSEGGDTQYF. The CDR3 DNA is TGTGCCACCAGTGAGGGAGGGGATACGCAGTATTTT.

The V gene is TRBV28, the J gene TRBJ1-2; maybe TRBD1 (5 bases). This CDR3 is built from 12 residues. The V end was cut by 5 bases, the J end by 3 bases, with 7 bases between. CDR1 and CDR2 (germline): MDHEN, SYDVKM. CDR3 DNA: TGTGCCAGCAGTACAGGACACTATGGCTACACCTTC. It is translated as CASSTGHYGYTF.